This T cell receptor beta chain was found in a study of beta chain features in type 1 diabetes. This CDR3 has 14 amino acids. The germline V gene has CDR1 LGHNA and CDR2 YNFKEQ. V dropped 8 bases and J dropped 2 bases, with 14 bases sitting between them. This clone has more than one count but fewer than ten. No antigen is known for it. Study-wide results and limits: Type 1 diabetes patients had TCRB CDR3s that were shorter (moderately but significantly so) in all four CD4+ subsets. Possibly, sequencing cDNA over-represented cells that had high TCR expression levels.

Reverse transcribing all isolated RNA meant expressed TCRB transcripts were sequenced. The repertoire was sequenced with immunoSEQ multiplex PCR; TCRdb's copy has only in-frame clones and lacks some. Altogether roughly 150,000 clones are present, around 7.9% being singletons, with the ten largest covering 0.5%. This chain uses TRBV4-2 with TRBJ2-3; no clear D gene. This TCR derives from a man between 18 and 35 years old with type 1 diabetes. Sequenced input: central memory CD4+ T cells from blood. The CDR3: CASRTGGNTDTQYF. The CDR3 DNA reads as TGTGCCAGCCGCACCGGCGGAAACACAGATACGCAGTATTTT.